This T cell receptor beta chain stems from a study of T and B cells in COVID-19 patients. Across the study: The recovered patients had mostly mild to moderate COVID-19 with outpatient management.

Each TRB amplification used roughly 230-550 ng of genomic DNA from blood. By proportion, this clonotype is medium-sized. Its specificity is not known. Study outcomes and limitations: There were some 2,500 TCR clusters exclusive to the recovered cohort, some 31 with low generation probability.

BIOMED2 TRB-A/B primer pools were used in multiplex TRB PCR. TCRdb re-called the multiplex PCR reads through MiXCR, storing one row per CDR3 protein. The sample has around 7,500 distinct CDR3 sequences, 40% seen once. V was cut by 6 bases and J by 5 bases, with 15 bases left in between. The germline CDR1 and CDR2 sequences are SQVTM and ANQGSEA. The CDR3 extends over 13 amino acids. Sequencing used blood. The J gene is TRBJ2-3, the V gene TRBV29-1, with D perhaps TRBD1 (5 bases). This clonotype originated in a human donor who had recovered from COVID-19. CDR3 residues: CSVGLSSGDTQYF. The DNA for the CDR3 is TGCAGCGTGGGGCTATCCTCGGGAGATACGCAGTATTTT.